The clone carrying this T cell receptor (beta chain) came up a few times. The antigen is unknown. The V and J ends lost 4 bases and 5 bases respectively, with 6 bases between them. The V gene's germline CDR1 is MGHRA and CDR2 YSYEKL. This CDR3 contains 12 residues. The data originate from a study of spatial heterogeneity in lung cancer. Study conclusions and caveats: At resection, ubiquitous expanded tumor TCRs appeared in blood more than at follow-up.

Every TCR cDNA molecule bore its own unique molecular identifier. From the 5' RACE reads, TCRdb called clonotypes with MiXCR, one entry per CDR3 protein. The sample lists about 50,000 distinct CDR3 sequences, 7.6% seen once, with more than 10% in the top ten. Specified time point: sample taken at primary tumor resection. The sequenced material consisted of unsorted whole RNA from tumor, nontumor lung or frozen PBMC. The donors comprised some 70 untreated early-stage non-small cell lung cancer patients. The sample in question was PBMCs, obtained at surgery. This receptor was taken from a female donor with early-stage non-small cell lung cancer. The rearrangement joins TRBV4-1 to TRBJ2-1; no clear D. The CDR3 DNA follows: TGCGCCAGCAGCCCTACAAACAATGAGCAGTTCTTC. Amino acid sequence: CASSPTNNEQFF.